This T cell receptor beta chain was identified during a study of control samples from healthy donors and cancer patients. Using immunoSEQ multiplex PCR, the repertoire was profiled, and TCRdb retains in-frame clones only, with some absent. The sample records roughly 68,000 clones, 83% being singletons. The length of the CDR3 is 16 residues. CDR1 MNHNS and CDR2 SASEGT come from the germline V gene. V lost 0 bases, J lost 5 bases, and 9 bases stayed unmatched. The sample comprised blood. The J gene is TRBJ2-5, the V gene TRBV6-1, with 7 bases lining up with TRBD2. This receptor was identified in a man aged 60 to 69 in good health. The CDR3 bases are TGTGCCAGCAGTGAAGCGGGGGGGGTCCACGGGGAGACCCAGTACTTC. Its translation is CASSEAGGVHGETQYF.